This T cell receptor (beta chain) is from a study of cytomegalovirus exposure and HLA in healthy donors. General study findings and limits: The likely origin of a cluster of highly shared sequence variants was a sequencing artifact. A few CMV-associated chains were confirmed in vitro to be specific for CMV antigens. In a later analysis, a missense DCLRE1C variant was linked to TCR beta V- and J-gene trimming. Available immune exposure information was restricted to CMV serostatus only.

In this sample, this clone turned up a few times. Its antigen is currently unknown. 60 Vbeta and 13 Jbeta primers were used in PCR. The protocol was immunoSEQ multiplex PCR, while the TCRdb copy is restricted to in-frame clones and leaves out a portion. The sample contains about 170,000 clones, more than 70% of which appear only once. J was trimmed by 3 bases and V by 4 bases; bases with no gene match: 6. Germline V CDR1 and CDR2: MGHDK, SYGVNS. This CDR3 has 14 residues. The clonotype was recovered from a woman between 45 and 60 years old in good health and CMV-seropositive. V usage is TRBV25-1 and J usage is TRBJ2-7, with TRBD1 matching 7 bases. Sequenced material: PBMCs. DNA of the CDR3: TGTGCCAGCAGTGTACTCGGACAGGACTACGAGCAGTACTTC. Encoded protein: CASSVLGQDYEQYF.